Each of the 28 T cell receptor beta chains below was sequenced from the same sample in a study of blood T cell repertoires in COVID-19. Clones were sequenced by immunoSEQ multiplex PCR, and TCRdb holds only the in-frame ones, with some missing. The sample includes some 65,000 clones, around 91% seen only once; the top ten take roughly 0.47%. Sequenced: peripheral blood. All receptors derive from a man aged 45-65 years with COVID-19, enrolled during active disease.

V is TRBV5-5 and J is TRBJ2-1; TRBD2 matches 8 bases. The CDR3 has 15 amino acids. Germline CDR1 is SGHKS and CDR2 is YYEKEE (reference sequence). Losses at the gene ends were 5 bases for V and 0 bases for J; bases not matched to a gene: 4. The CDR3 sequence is CASRVAGFSYNEQFF. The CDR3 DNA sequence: TGTGCCAGCAGGGTAGCGGGATTCTCCTACAATGAGCAGTTCTTC.

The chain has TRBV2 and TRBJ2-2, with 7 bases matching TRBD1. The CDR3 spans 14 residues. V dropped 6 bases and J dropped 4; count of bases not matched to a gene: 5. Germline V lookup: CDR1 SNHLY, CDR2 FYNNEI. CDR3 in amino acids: CASRASGGTGELFF. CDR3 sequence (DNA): TGTGCCAGCAGGGCATCAGGGGGCACCGGGGAGCTGTTTTTT.

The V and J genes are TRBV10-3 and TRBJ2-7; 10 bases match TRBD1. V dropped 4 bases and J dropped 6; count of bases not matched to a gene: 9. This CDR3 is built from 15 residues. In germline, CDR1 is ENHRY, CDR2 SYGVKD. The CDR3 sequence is CAISGPDRGLSEQYF. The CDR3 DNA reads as TGTGCCATCAGTGGACCAGACAGGGGGCTTTCCGAGCAGTACTTC.

The CDR3 DNA reads TGTGCTAGTGGTCCGGACAGGGGTTACGAGCAGTACTTC. Amino acids: CASGPDRGYEQYF. This sequence joins TRBV12-5 and TRBJ2-7; 9 bases are shared with TRBD1. The CDR3 loop spans 13 amino acids. Germline trimming cut 5 bases from V and 4 bases from J; bases unmatched to any gene: 3. Germline V gene data show CDR1 as LGHNT and CDR2 as FRNRAP.

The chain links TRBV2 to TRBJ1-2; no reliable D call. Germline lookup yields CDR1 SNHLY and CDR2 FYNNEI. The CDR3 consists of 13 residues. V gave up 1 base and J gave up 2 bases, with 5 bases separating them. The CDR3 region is CASSEDNNYGYTF. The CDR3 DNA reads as TGTGCCAGCAGTGAAGACAACAACTATGGCTACACCTTC.

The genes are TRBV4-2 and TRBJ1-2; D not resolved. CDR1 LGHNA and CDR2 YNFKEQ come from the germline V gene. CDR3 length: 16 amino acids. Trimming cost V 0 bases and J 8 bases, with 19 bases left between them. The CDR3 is CASSQEVGGRLDGYTF. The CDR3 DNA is TGTGCCAGCAGCCAAGAAGTCGGAGGAAGGTTGGACGGCTACACCTTC.

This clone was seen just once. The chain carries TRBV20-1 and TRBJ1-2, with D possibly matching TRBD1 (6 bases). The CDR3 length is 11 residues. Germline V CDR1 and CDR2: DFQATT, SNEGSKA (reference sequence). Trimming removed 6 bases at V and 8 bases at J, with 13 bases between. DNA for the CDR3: TGCAGTGCCAACAGGGTGACAGGCTACACCTTC. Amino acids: CSANRVTGYTF.

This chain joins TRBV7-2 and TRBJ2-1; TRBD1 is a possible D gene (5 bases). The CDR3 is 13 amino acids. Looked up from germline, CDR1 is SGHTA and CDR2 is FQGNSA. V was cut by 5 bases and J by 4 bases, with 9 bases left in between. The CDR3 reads CASSGRQYNEQFF. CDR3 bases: TGTGCCAGCAGCGGTCGACAGTACAATGAGCAGTTCTTC.

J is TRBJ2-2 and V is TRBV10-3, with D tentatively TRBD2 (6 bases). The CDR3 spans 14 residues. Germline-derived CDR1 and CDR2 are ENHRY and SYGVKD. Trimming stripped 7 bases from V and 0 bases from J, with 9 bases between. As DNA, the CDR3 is TGTGCCATCACCGGGGACTCGAACACCGGGGAGCTGTTTTTT. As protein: CAITGDSNTGELFF.

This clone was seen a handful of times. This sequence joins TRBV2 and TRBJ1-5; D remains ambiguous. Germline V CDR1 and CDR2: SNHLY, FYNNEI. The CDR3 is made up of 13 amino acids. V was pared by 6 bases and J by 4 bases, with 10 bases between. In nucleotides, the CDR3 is TGTGCCAGCAGCTACACAGAAAATCAGCCCCAGCATTTT. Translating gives CASSYTENQPQHF. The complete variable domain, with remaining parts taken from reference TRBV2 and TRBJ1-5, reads EPEVTQTPSHQVTQMGQEVILRCVPISNHLYFYWYRQILGQKVEFLVSFYNNEISEKSEIFDDQFSVERPDGSNFTLKIRSTKLEDSAMYFCASSYTENQPQHFGDGTRLSIL.

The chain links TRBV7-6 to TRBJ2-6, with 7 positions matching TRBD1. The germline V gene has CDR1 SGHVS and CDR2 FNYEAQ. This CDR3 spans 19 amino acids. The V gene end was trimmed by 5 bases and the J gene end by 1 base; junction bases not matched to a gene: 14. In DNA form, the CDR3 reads TGTGCCAGCAGCCCAGATCTACCCGACAGGGTTTCTGGGGCCAACGTCCTGACTTTC. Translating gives CASSPDLPDRVSGANVLTF.

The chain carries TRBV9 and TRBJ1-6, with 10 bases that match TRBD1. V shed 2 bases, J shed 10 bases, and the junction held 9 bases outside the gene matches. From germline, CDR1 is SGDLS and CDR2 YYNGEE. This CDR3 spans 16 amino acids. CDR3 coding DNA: TGTGCCAGCAGCGTCCAAGCCGGGACAGGGGTCTCACCCCTCCACTTT. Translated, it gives CASSVQAGTGVSPLHF.

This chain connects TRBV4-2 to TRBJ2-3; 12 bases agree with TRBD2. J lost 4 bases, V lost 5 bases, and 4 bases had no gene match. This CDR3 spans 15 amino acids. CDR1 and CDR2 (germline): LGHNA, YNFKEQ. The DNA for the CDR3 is TGTGCCAGCAGCAAGACTAGCGGGAGCGCAGATACGCAGTATTTT. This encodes CASSKTSGSADTQYF.

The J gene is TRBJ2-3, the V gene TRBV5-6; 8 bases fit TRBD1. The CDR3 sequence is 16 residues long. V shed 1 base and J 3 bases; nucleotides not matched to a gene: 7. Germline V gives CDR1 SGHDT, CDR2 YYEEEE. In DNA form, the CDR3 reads TGTGCCAGCAGCTTGTGGATGGACAGGGCGACAGATACGCAGTATTTT. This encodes CASSLWMDRATDTQYF.

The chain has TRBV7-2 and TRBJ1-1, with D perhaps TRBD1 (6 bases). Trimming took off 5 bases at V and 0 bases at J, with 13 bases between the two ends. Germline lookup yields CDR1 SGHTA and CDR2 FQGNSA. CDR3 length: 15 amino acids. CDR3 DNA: TGTGCCAGCAGCCCTGGACAGCTCATGAACACTGAAGCTTTCTTT. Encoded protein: CASSPGQLMNTEAFF.

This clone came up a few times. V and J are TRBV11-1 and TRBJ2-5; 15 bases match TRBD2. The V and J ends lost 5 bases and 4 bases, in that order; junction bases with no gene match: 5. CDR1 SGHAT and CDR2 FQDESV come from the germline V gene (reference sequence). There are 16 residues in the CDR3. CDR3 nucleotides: TGTGCCAGCAGCGTAGGGACTAGCGGGAGGCTAGAGACCCAGTACTTC. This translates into CASSVGTSGRLETQYF.

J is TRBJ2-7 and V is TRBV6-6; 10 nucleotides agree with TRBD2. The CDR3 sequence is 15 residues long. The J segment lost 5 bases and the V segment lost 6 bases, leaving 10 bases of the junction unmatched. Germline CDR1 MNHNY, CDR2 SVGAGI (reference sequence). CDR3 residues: CASRQLGLASHEQYF. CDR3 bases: TGTGCCAGCAGGCAACTGGGACTAGCGTCCCACGAGCAGTACTTC.

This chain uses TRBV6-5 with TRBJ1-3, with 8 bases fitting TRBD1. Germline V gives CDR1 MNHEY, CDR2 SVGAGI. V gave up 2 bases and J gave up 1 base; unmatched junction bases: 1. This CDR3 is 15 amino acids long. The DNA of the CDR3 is TGTGCCAGCAGTTACGGACAGGGATCTGGAAACACCATATATTTT. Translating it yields CASSYGQGSGNTIYF.

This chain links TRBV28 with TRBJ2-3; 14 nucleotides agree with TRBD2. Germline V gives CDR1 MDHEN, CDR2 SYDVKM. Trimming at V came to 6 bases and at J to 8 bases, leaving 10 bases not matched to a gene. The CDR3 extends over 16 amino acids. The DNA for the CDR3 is TGTGCCAGCAGGACTAATGGACTAGCGGGAGGAGGTACGCAGTATTTT. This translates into CASRTNGLAGGGTQYF. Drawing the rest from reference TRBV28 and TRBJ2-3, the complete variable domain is DVKVTQSSRYLVKRTGEKVFLECVQDMDHENMFWYRQDPGLGLRLIYFSYDVKMKEKGDIPEGYSVSREKKERFSLILESASTNQTSMYLCASRTNGLAGGGTQYFGPGTRLTVL.

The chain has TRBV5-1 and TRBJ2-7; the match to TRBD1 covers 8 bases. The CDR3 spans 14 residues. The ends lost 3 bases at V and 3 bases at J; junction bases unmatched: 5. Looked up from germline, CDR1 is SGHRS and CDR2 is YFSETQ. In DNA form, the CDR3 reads TGCGCCAGCAGCTATCGACAGGGGTTCTACGAGCAGTACTTC. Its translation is CASSYRQGFYEQYF.

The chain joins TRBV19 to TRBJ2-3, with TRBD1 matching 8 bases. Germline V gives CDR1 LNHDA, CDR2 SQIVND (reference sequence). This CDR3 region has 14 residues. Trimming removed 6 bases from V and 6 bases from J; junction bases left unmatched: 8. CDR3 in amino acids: CASRDQGARDTQYF. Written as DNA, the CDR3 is TGTGCCAGTAGGGATCAGGGGGCGCGGGATACGCAGTATTTT.

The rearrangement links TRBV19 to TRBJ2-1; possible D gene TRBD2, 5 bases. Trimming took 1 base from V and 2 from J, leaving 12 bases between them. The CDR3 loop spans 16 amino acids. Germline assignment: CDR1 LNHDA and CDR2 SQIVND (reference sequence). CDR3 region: CASSIGWSGAYNEQFF. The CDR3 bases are TGTGCCAGTAGTATAGGATGGAGCGGAGCCTACAATGAGCAGTTCTTC.

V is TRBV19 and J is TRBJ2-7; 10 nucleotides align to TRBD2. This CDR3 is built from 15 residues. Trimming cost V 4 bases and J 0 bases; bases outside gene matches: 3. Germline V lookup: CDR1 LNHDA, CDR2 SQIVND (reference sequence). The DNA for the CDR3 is TGTGCCAGTAGTAGCGAGCGGGAGGGCTCCTACGAGCAGTACTTC. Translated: CASSSEREGSYEQYF.

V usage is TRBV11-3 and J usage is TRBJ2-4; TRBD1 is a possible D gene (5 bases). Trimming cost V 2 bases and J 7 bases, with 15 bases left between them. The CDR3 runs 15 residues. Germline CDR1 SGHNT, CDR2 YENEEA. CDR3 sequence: CASSLNAGPRNIQYF. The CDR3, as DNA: TGTGCCAGCAGCTTAAACGCAGGGCCAAGGAACATTCAGTACTTC.

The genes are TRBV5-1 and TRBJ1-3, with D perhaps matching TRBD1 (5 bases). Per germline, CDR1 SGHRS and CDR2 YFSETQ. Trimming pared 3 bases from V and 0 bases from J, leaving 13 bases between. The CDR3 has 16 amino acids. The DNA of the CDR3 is TGCGCCAGCAGCTCCTCGGGACTCAACTCTGGAAACACCATATATTTT. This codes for CASSSSGLNSGNTIYF.

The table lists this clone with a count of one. The CDR3 nucleotides are TGTGCCAGTATCTCGGACAGGGGGCGAAGCTATGGCTACACCTTC. Translating gives CASISDRGRSYGYTF. The V and J genes are TRBV19 and TRBJ1-2; 11 positions match TRBD1. The CDR3 sequence is 15 residues long. CDR1 and CDR2 (germline): LNHDA, SQIVND (reference sequence). V trimming: 7 bases; J trimming: 4 bases; junction bases outside the gene matches: 8.

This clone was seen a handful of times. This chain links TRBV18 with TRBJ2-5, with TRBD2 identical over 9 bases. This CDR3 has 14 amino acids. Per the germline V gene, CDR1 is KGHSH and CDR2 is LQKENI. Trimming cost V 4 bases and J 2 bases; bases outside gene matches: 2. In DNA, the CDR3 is TGTGCCAGCTCACTGGGACTAGCTCAAGAGACCCAGTACTTC. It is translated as CASSLGLAQETQYF.

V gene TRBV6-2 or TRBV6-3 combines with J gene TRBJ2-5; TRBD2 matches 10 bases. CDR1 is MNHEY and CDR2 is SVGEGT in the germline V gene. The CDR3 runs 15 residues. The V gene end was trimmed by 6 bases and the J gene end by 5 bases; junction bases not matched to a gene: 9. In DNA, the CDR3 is TGTGCCAGCAGCCGCCTAGCGGGAGAGGGGGAGACCCAGTACTTC. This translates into CASSRLAGEGETQYF.